The 32 T cell receptor beta chains given below trace back to one sample, sequenced in a study of blood T cells in healthy people across ages. The use of a sample-barcoded 5' primer and a J-beta primer mix characterized a second PCR of roughly 6 to 11 cycles. TCRdb used MiXCR to reprocess the 5' RACE reads, holding one entry per CDR3 protein. Counted here are hundreds of thousands of distinct CDR3 sequences, roughly two fifths occurring once; the ten biggest clones make up under 25%. Sample: blood. These receptors were obtained from a woman aged 60-75 years in good health.

This clonotype came up a few times. The genes are TRBV7-3 and TRBJ2-5, with 16 bases aligning to TRBD2. Looked up from germline, CDR1 is SGHTA and CDR2 is FQGTGA. V lost 1 base, J lost 1 base, and 6 bases stayed unmatched. The CDR3 length is 19 residues. This chain's CDR3 is CASSLSRGTSGGGQETQYF. Written as DNA, the CDR3 is TGTGCCAGCAGCTTAAGTCGTGGGACTAGCGGGGGGGGCCAAGAGACCCAGTACTTC.

The chain employs TRBV5-1 and TRBJ2-3; TRBD1 matches 10 bases. The CDR3 extends over 15 amino acids. V dropped 4 bases and J dropped 2; count of bases not matched to a gene: 4. Per the germline V gene, CDR1 is SGHRS and CDR2 is YFSETQ. Here the CDR3 reads CASSVTGGLTDTQYF. CDR3 in DNA: TGCGCCAGCAGCGTGACAGGGGGCCTCACAGATACGCAGTATTTT.

The rearrangement joins TRBV27 to TRBJ1-5; D unclear. The CDR3 length is 14 residues. The ends were cut back, 6 bases at V and 2 bases at J, with 11 bases in the middle. Germline CDR1 MNHEY, CDR2 SMNVEV (reference sequence). For the CDR3, the DNA is TGTGCCAGCAGGCCGAGCATACGCAATCAGCCCCAGCATTTT. Protein product: CASRPSIRNQPQHF.

This clonotype was observed a handful of times. The chain combines TRBV20-1 with TRBJ2-1; the D call may be TRBD1 or TRBD2 (5 bases each). Germline V gives CDR1 DFQATT, CDR2 SNEGSKA (reference sequence). The CDR3 consists of 16 residues. Trimming stripped 6 bases from V and 1 base from J, with 19 bases between. The CDR3 reads CSANLRQGASYNEQFF. Written as DNA, the CDR3 is TGCAGTGCAAATCTGCGTCAGGGAGCGTCCTACAATGAGCAGTTCTTC.

This clonotype was seen a single time. The V and J genes are TRBV20-1 and TRBJ2-5; D ambiguous. This CDR3 contains 14 residues. V was cut by 3 bases and J by 11 bases, with 22 bases left in between. The germline V gene encodes CDR1 DFQATT and CDR2 SNEGSKA (reference sequence). This chain's CDR3 is CSARWTLSYNEQYF. For the CDR3, the DNA is TGCAGTGCTAGGTGGACGCTATCCTACAATGAGCAGTACTTC.

The chain employs TRBV2 and TRBJ2-3; 8 nucleotides align to TRBD1. The trim removed 6 bases at V and 2 bases at J, leaving 7 bases unmatched. CDR1 is SNHLY and CDR2 is FYNNEI in the germline V gene. The CDR3 sequence is 15 residues long. The DNA for the CDR3 is TGTGCCAGCAGAGACAGGGGAACGCTCACAGATACGCAGTATTTT. Residues: CASRDRGTLTDTQYF.

This clonotype was seen at least ten times. The chain combines TRBV6-6 with TRBJ2-1; 8 nucleotides match TRBD2. Germline V CDR1 and CDR2: MNHNY, SVGAGI (reference sequence). The ends lost 2 bases at V and 4 bases at J; junction bases unmatched: 4. The CDR3 length is 15 residues. The CDR3 spells CASSYERELYNEQFF. The CDR3 coding sequence is TGTGCCAGCAGTTACGAGCGGGAGTTGTACAATGAGCAGTTCTTC.

This clonotype was detected only a few times. The V call is TRBV6-5, the J call TRBJ2-7; TRBD2 agrees at 12 bases. J gave up 7 bases and V 5 bases, and 9 bases lay outside the gene matches. Germline lookup yields CDR1 MNHEY and CDR2 SVGAGI. CDR3 size: 15 residues. CDR3 sequence (DNA): TGTGCCAGCAGTGAAACTAGCGGGAGGTACAATGAGCAGTACTTC. This codes for CASSETSGRYNEQYF.

This clonotype turned up a few times. The J gene is TRBJ2-7, the V gene TRBV7-9; the match to TRBD2 covers 13 bases. The length of the CDR3 is 17 residues. CDR1 is SEHNR, CDR2 FQNEAQ, per germline (reference sequence). V lost 1 base, J lost 2 bases, and 5 bases stayed unmatched. The CDR3, as DNA: TGTGCCAGCAGCTTAGGGACTAGCGGGAGTTTAGCCTACGAGCAGTACTTC. This encodes CASSLGTSGSLAYEQYF.

In this sample, this clonotype turned up a few times. This chain links TRBV7-3 with TRBJ2-7, with TRBD2 identical over 12 bases. This CDR3 is built from 22 residues. With V trimmed by 0 bases and J by 2 bases, 20 bases remained unmatched. The germline V gene has CDR1 SGHTA and CDR2 FQGTGA. The CDR3 nucleotides read TGTGCCAGCAGCTTAACCACTAGCGGGAGGTCACGGGCTCCGGGGGTTACCTACGAGCAGTACTTC. This codes for CASSLTTSGRSRAPGVTYEQYF. Looking up the rest from reference TRBV7-3 and TRBJ2-7 gives the full variable domain: GAGVSQTPSNKVTEKGKYVELRCDPISGHTALYWYRQSLGQGPEFLIYFQGTGAADDSGLPNDRFFAVRPEGSVSTLKIQRTERGDSAVYLCASSLTTSGRSRAPGVTYEQYFGPGTRLTVT.

The chain couples TRBV7-2 to TRBJ1-2; D unresolved. Trimming pared 3 bases from V and 7 bases from J, leaving 9 bases between. Germline CDR1 SGHTA, CDR2 FQGNSA. The CDR3 runs to 12 residues. The CDR3 DNA reads as TGTGCCAGCAGCTTCGTCCGGAGTGGCTACACCTTC. Protein sequence: CASSFVRSGYTF.

This clonotype appeared a few times. V usage is TRBV9 and J usage is TRBJ2-6; 7 positions match TRBD1. Germline CDR1 is SGDLS and CDR2 is YYNGEE. The CDR3 covers 19 residues. With 0 bases clipped from V and 0 bases from J, the junction kept 9 bases outside the gene matches. The CDR3 reads CASSVARWDSFSGANVLTF. CDR3 nucleotides: TGTGCCAGCAGCGTAGCCCGGTGGGACAGCTTCTCTGGGGCCAACGTCCTGACTTTC.

Notes on this clonotype: With a much larger clone just one base away, this may be a read error. The chain employs TRBV12-3 or TRBV12-4 and TRBJ1-2; TRBD1 matches 9 bases. The CDR3 is 13 residues long. V was clipped by 7 bases and J by 2 bases; unmatched bases: 2. CDR3 sequence (DNA): TGTGCCAGCAAGGACAGGGGCAACTATGGCTACACCTTC. Translating it yields CASKDRGNYGYTF.

In DNA form, the CDR3 reads TGTGCCAGCAGTTCGGGGGGATCCGTCTCCTACGAGCAGTACTTC. Translating gives CASSSGGSVSYEQYF. The V gene is TRBV12-3 or TRBV12-4, the J gene TRBJ2-7; TRBD2 aligns across 7 bases. CDR3 length equals 15 residues. V lost 4 bases and J lost 0; bases outside the gene matches: 6.

This clonotype was detected ten times or more. V and J are TRBV7-3 and TRBJ2-3; TRBD1 matches 8 bases. The germline V gene has CDR1 SGHTA and CDR2 FQGTGA. V dropped 2 bases and J dropped 0; count of bases not matched to a gene: 4. The CDR3 has 16 residues. DNA for the CDR3: TGTGCCAGCAGCTTAGGGACAGGACATAGCACAGATACGCAGTATTTT. Its translation: CASSLGTGHSTDTQYF.

The chain recombines TRBV2 with TRBJ2-1; a weak D match, TRBD2 (6 bases). The germline gives CDR1 SNHLY, CDR2 FYNNEI. The CDR3 has 14 residues. Trimming took 7 bases from V and 1 from J, leaving 11 bases between them. CDR3 in amino acids: CASTRLVSYNEQFF. The CDR3 region has the DNA TGTGCCAGCACCCGACTAGTTTCCTACAATGAGCAGTTCTTC.

This clonotype appeared a single time. The chain couples TRBV9 to TRBJ2-2; D ambiguous. Trimming stripped 2 bases from V and 1 base from J, with 9 bases between. The CDR3 runs 15 residues. From germline, CDR1 is SGDLS and CDR2 YYNGEE. This chain's CDR3 is CASSVLPENTGELFF. Here the CDR3 DNA reads TGTGCCAGCAGCGTCCTACCAGAGAACACCGGGGAGCTGTTTTTT.

This clonotype was seen more than once but under ten times. The rearrangement links TRBV6-5 to TRBJ2-5; perhaps TRBD1 as D (6 bases). The ends were cut back, 5 bases at V and 4 bases at J, with 17 bases in the middle. Looked up from germline, CDR1 is MNHEY and CDR2 is SVGAGI. The CDR3 covers 15 residues. This CDR3 is CASSLQGLSGETQYF. Here the CDR3 DNA reads TGTGCCAGCAGTCTACAGGGTCTCTCTGGAGAGACCCAGTACTTC.

With respect to this clonotype: It may be a read error: a sequence one base away is much more abundant. The V gene is TRBV6-6, the J gene TRBJ2-7; D unclear. The CDR3 is made up of 13 amino acids. The germline gives CDR1 MNHNY, CDR2 SVGAGI (reference sequence). The V and J ends lost 4 bases and 5 bases respectively, with 12 bases between them. CDR3: CASSSQSPNEQYF. The CDR3 DNA is TGTGCCAGCAGTTCACAGAGCCCCAACGAGCAGTACTTC.

In this sample, this clonotype turned up many times. This chain connects TRBV29-1 to TRBJ2-1; D is ambiguous. With 4 bases removed from V and 0 bases from J, the gap between germline ends came to 7 bases. The CDR3 has 13 residues. Germline CDR1 reads SQVTM; CDR2 reads ANQGSEA. The CDR3 is CSVGQSSYNEQFF. Here the CDR3 DNA reads TGCAGCGTTGGGCAGAGCTCCTACAATGAGCAGTTCTTC.

The rearrangement joins TRBV18 to TRBJ2-3, with 9 positions matching TRBD1. Trimming removed 4 bases from V and 4 bases from J; junction bases left unmatched: 12. Germline V gene lookup returns CDR1 KGHSH and CDR2 LQKENI. The CDR3 loop spans 17 amino acids. The CDR3 protein is CASSQLVPGQGPDTQYF. Written as DNA, the CDR3 is TGTGCCAGCTCACAACTGGTCCCGGGACAGGGTCCAGATACGCAGTATTTT.

This chain links TRBV9 with TRBJ2-7; D possibly corresponds to TRBD2 (6 bases). Trimming shortened V by 3 bases and J by 2 bases, and 12 bases separated the two germline ends. Germline-derived CDR1 and CDR2 are SGDLS and YYNGEE. This CDR3 contains 14 residues. CDR3 sequence (DNA): TGTGCCAGCAGCGCGGCAGGGACTGCCTACGAGCAGTACTTC. It yields the protein CASSAAGTAYEQYF.

This clonotype has at least ten counts. The chain has TRBV6-2 or TRBV6-3 and TRBJ2-5; 8 positions agree with TRBD1. CDR3 length: 13 residues. Germline assignment: CDR1 MNHEY and CDR2 SVGEGT. After removal of 4 bases from V and 3 bases from J, the junction contained 1 base not matched to a gene. The CDR3 sequence: CASSLQGEETQYF. CDR3 coding DNA: TGTGCCAGCAGTTTACAGGGGGAAGAGACCCAGTACTTC.

The genes are TRBV29-1 and TRBJ2-7; 7 nucleotides agree with TRBD2. The CDR3 has 16 residues. The germline gives CDR1 SQVTM, CDR2 ANQGSEA. The J segment lost 1 base and the V segment lost 4 bases, leaving 13 bases of the junction unmatched. The CDR3 nucleotides read TGCAGCGTTGTTTCCCCGGGCGGGAGTCTATCCTACGAGCAGTACTTC. Protein sequence: CSVVSPGGSLSYEQYF.

With respect to this clonotype: Germline and junction disagree at one end, which may indicate a read error. The chain combines TRBV18 with TRBJ2-4, with a tentative D call TRBD1 (6 bases). From germline, CDR1 is KGHSH and CDR2 LQKENI. The CDR3 contains 13 residues. CDR3 nucleotide sequence: TGTGCCGGCTCCCCCGGACAGATAAACATTCAGTACTTC. This gives the protein CAGSPGQINIQYF.

The table lists this clonotype with a few counts. CDR3 coding DNA: TGCAGTGCTAAAGGGACTAGCGGCGACTATGAGCAGTTCTTC. Encoded protein: CSAKGTSGDYEQFF. The chain has TRBV20-1 and TRBJ2-1; 11 nucleotides align to TRBD2. This CDR3 has 14 residues. Germline assignment: CDR1 DFQATT and CDR2 SNEGSKA (reference sequence). V dropped 4 bases and J dropped 8; count of bases not matched to a gene: 7.

The rearrangement links TRBV20-1 to TRBJ2-1, with 8 nucleotides matching TRBD2. This CDR3 region has 14 residues. Trimming removed 6 bases from V and 6 bases from J; junction bases left unmatched: 10. The V gene's germline CDR1 is DFQATT and CDR2 SNEGSKA (reference sequence). The CDR3 sequence: CSAVASGRINEQFF. CDR3 coding DNA: TGCAGTGCCGTCGCCAGCGGGAGAATCAATGAGCAGTTCTTC.

The chain recombines TRBV29-1 with TRBJ1-2, with D unclear. The V and J ends lost 5 bases and 4 bases respectively, with 8 bases between them. The CDR3 contains 11 residues. Germline V gene sequence: CDR1 SQVTM, CDR2 ANQGSEA. CDR3 amino acids: CSVYEAYGYTF. As DNA, the CDR3 is TGCAGCGTTTATGAGGCCTATGGCTACACCTTC.

The J gene is TRBJ2-3, the V gene TRBV12-3 or TRBV12-4; D uncertain. The CDR3 runs 12 residues. The V end was cut by 2 bases, the J end by 3 bases, with 3 bases between. CDR3 region: CASSLWTDTQYF. For the CDR3, the DNA is TGTGCCAGCAGTTTATGGACAGATACGCAGTATTTT.

The chain links TRBV3-1 to TRBJ2-3; 9 bases match TRBD2. Germline V gene data show CDR1 as LGHDT and CDR2 as YNNKEL (reference sequence). The CDR3 contains 15 residues. With V trimmed by 4 bases and J by 5 bases, 7 bases remained unmatched. CDR3 protein: CASSPGGGAGDTQYF. The CDR3 nucleotides are TGTGCCAGCAGCCCAGGCGGGGGGGCCGGAGATACGCAGTATTTT.

The chain combines TRBV5-1 with TRBJ1-1, with 7 bases matching TRBD1. CDR1 is SGHRS and CDR2 is YFSETQ in the germline V gene. Trimming took 4 bases from V and 2 from J; bases not matched to a gene: 5. The CDR3 totals 14 residues. The CDR3 bases are TGCGCCAGCAGCCCCGACAGGGTCAACACTGAAGCTTTCTTT. Protein sequence: CASSPDRVNTEAFF.

In this sample, this clonotype turned up a few times. The rearrangement uses TRBV10-2 and TRBJ2-1, with 9 bases identical to TRBD2. V lost 5 bases to trimming and J lost 7 bases; unmatched junction nucleotides: 9. Germline loops: CDR1 WSHSY, CDR2 SAAADI. CDR3 size: 15 residues. This CDR3 reads CASSRAGGIGNEQFF. CDR3 sequence (DNA): TGCGCCAGCAGTAGAGCGGGGGGAATTGGGAATGAGCAGTTCTTC.